This T cell receptor (beta chain) emerged from a study of cytomegalovirus exposure and HLA in healthy donors (dated by TCRdb to between 2016 and 2019). With respect to the entire study: An earlier analysis of several hundred of the donors reported more than 250 Gb of sequence data and approximately 110 million unique TCR beta sequences from roughly 180 million T cells. An early release that covered about 600 HLA-typed donors contained about 300 gigabases of sequencing data and 70 million to 100 million unique TCR sequences. The genetic ancestry cluster associated with self-reported Caucasian donors included around four fifths of the 398 genotyped donors. The study aimed to test whether signatures of past pathogen exposure could be identified by cataloging public T cell receptors. Using immunosequencing, the study profiled T cell repertoires from about 620 subjects and related those repertoires to cytomegalovirus serostatus. Along with the approximately 620-subject first cohort, a separate validation cohort of over a hundred different subjects was used. To predict cytomegalovirus infection status, the study brought together high-throughput TCR immunosequencing, statistical association of individual TCRs with disease status, and machine learning. A later analysis re-analyzed previously published TCR beta repertoires from approximately 670 donors and added high-resolution HLA genotyping to study TCR occurrence patterns. Rather than using new phenotypic data, the later analysis identified candidate immune exposures from TCR beta sequences and from how often those sequences occurred across donors. To decide whether each TCR beta V gene segment behaved as functional or pseudogenic, an earlier analysis of some 580 of the donors relied on high-throughput TCR beta sequencing. Donor age, sex, ethnicity and CMV serostatus were compiled alongside the repertoire data. A later genetic analysis took genome-wide SNP genotypes for about 55% of the 666 donors and used that subset as a discovery cohort. All discovery cohort repertoires had been generated on a single sequencing platform. Both class I and class II loci were covered by HLA typing, at four-digit resolution. The number of typed donors differed by locus: about 629-630 for A, B, C, DRB1 and DQB1; 500 to 550 for DQA1; approximately 600 for DPA1; and approximately 450 for DPB1. Roughly 5 DR-DQ haplotypes were handled as single units for association and clustering, since linkage in the cohort was strong. Across approximately 400 genotyped donors of the cohort, an average of roughly 200,000 unique TCR beta nucleotide sequences per donor were sequenced, and around 20% of those sequences were non-productive.

Note on this clone: The antigen it binds to is not known. Nothing much larger sits one base from this clone, and base qualities are not available.

The cohort was made up of 666 healthy bone marrow donors. Cohort members were all nominally healthy when sampled, although unrecorded immune exposures were likely present. Of the roughly 620 cohort members, 250 to 300 had positive CMV serostatus and about 360 had negative CMV serostatus, and CMV serostatus was not recorded for the donor. A peripheral blood sample was provided by each donor, and peripheral blood mononuclear cells were used for TCR beta sequencing. The Qiagen DNeasy Blood Extraction Kit was used to extract genomic DNA from the blood cell samples. Library construction relied on the immunoSEQ multiplex PCR assay. For the multiplex PCR, a mixture combining 60 forward primers for TCR Vbeta segments and 13 reverse primers for TCR Jbeta segments was used. A multiplex PCR assay on genomic DNA amplified the CDR3 region of rearranged TCR beta genes. The amplified TCR beta libraries were sequenced on the Illumina HiSeq System as 87-base-pair reads. In the original analysis: A later analysis tallied 80 million to 95 million unique TCR beta chains across the approximately 670 repertoires, and around 9.9 million of those chains were shared by two or more donors. Raw reads were error-corrected and collapsed into unique sequences by a nearest-neighbor algorithm in which closely related sequences were merged to remove PCR and sequencing errors. V, D and J gene segments were assigned by aligning CDR3 sequences to IMGT reference sequences. For a sequence to be retained, a match of at least six nucleotides to both a V gene segment and a J gene segment was required. Rearrangements were called productive when the CDR3 lacked stop codons and stayed in frame with V and J; all others were non-productive. CDR3 was defined by IMGT convention, running from the second conserved V-encoded cysteine to the conserved J-encoded phenylalanine. The earlier analysis of some 600 of the donors excluded sequences that lacked an unambiguous match to a single V gene segment. In an earlier analysis of about 590 of the donors, a V segment was called functional when productive rearrangements were above 56.7%, and segregating when the standard deviation between donors exceeded 5%. A statistical classification framework was developed to diagnose cytomegalovirus status using the catalog of TCR beta chain sequences. V and J gene assignment, in a later analysis, came from comparing TCR nucleotide sequences with IMGT/GENE-DB human TR gene sequences. In a later analysis, CDR3 sequences and most-parsimonious VDJ recombination scenarios were assigned using the TCRdist pipeline. In a later analysis, each TCR beta chain was defined by its CDR3 amino acid sequence together with its V-gene family, and reads lacking a unique V-gene family were excluded. A later analysis removed roughly 590 highly shared, low-generation-probability nucleotide sequences to deal with suspected cross-contamination and a sequencing artifact. For each public chain, a later analysis derived a clonal expansion index from normalized ranks of inferred template counts within each repertoire. In a later analysis, generation probabilities were computed using a VDJ recombination model fitted to out-of-frame rearrangements, and the results were checked against IGoR. In a later analysis, hypergeometric tests were used to score TCR-TCR, TCR-HLA and TCR-CMV co-occurrence, with a repertoire-size bias correction applied to TCR pairs. To estimate false discovery rates, a later analysis permuted the HLA or CMV assignments 20 times. A later analysis grouped co-occurring TCRs with DBSCAN, adding TCRdist sequence similarity when clustering within HLA-allele-positive subsets. Co-occurrence clustering excluded repertoires with fewer than 30,000 or more than 120,000 public chains, plus five with anomalous nucleotide sharing. TCRdb stores this immuneACCESS table with in-frame sequences only. Part of the clones is absent; in the studies checked, under half of the shortfall reflects unresolved V genes, and no reason is known for the rest. That table furnishes V, J and clone size, whereas the DNA furnished D and trimming. A total of approximately 170,000 clones appear in this sample, 80% to 85% of them only once. The ten top clones hold roughly 2% of the sample.

Deletion took 0 bases off V and 8 bases off J, with a span of 10 bases between the germline ends. The CDR1 and CDR2 encoded by the germline V gene are LGHNA and YSLEER. The CDR3, from cysteine to phenylalanine, totals 13 residues. Only CDR3 DNA remains: 39 bases, in frame from the first base. Points the paper makes about the study in general: In this cohort, only TCR beta chains were sequenced, and detectable features were limited by the absence of alpha or paired-chain data. Because counts were too low, fewer than 20 rarely observed V segments, including chromosome 9 orphons, were excluded from the earlier analysis of around 640 of the donors. Immune exposure information for the cohort was limited to CMV serostatus. The 87-base-pair reads could not distinguish some IMGT-functional V segments, including TRBV6-2 and TRBV6-3, so those segments were excluded. Linkage disequilibrium might explain the correlated functional status among segregating V segments, but an unknown experimental factor could not be ruled out. According to a later analysis, parvovirus B19, influenza, CMV and Epstein-Barr virus appeared linked to several top co-occurrence clusters. The sequencing pipeline was judged likely to have produced a cluster of highly shared sequence variants as a technical artifact. Assigning TCR associations to individual alleles was difficult when HLA alleles, especially DR and DQ, strongly co-occurred. Three of the identified cytomegalovirus-associated TCR beta chains were confirmed in vitro to be specific for cytomegalovirus antigens. A later analysis found that HLA-associated TCR beta chains were more clonally expanded and had lower generation probabilities than equally common non-associated chains. A further reported finding was that TCR beta sequences accurately predicted the HLA-A and HLA-B alleles for most subjects in the first cohort. The authors suggested that the approach could potentially be generalized to other disease states and immunological phenotypes. Because HLA typing was unavailable for some donors at each locus, only the typed subset was used in association tests. In a later analysis, around 17,000 TCR beta sequences were associated with specific HLA alleles at a false discovery rate of 0.05. A later analysis found that TCR association rates varied across HLA loci, with DRB1 alleles showing the most associated TCRs and HLA-C alleles the fewest. In a later genetic analysis, a missense DCLRE1C variant was associated with V-gene and J-gene trimming of TCR beta chains, and the association was replicated in an independent cohort. Compared with the 666-donor mean, donors in an Asian-associated ancestry cluster had fewer N-insertions in productive TCRs, according to a later genetic analysis. Most CMV-associated TCR beta chains appeared to be HLA-restricted in a later analysis, and the HLA associations seemed to be driven largely by CMV exposure. In both the original and validation cohorts, the classifier was reported to diagnose cytomegalovirus status with high specificity and sensitivity. Broadly in line with IMGT annotations, most TCR beta V segments showed up in productive rearrangements about 90% or about 30% of the time in an earlier analysis of around 600 of the donors. The study listed 164 TCR beta chains as associated with cytomegalovirus. Most TCR sequences were observed very rarely across donors, whereas some public TCRs were present in many individuals. The presence/absence analyses assumed that sequencing depth was roughly uniform across donors, and that assumption may not be true.

The chain couples TRBV4-3 to TRBJ1-1; a tentative D call is TRBD1 (5 bases match). The sample was PBMCs. This clonotype was sampled from a human donor in good health. Here is the DNA: TGCGCCAGCAGCCAAGATCCAGGGAGGGAAGCTTTCTTT. It translates to CASSQDPGREAFF.